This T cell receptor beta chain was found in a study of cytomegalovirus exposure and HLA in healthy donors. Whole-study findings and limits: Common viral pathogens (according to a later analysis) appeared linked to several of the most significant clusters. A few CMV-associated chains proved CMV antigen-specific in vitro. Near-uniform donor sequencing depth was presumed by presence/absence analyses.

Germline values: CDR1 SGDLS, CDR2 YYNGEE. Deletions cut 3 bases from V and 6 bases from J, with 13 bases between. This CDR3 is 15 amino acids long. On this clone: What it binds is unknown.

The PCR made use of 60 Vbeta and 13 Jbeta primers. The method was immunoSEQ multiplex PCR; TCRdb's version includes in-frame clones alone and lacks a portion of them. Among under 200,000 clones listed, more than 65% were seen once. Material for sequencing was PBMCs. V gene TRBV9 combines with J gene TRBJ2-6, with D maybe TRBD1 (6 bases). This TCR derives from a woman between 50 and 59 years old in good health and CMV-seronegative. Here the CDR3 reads CASSATGILANVLTF. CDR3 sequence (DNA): TGTGCCAGCAGCGCCACAGGGATCTTGGCCAACGTCCTGACTTTC.